These 8 T cell receptor beta chains originate from one sample sequenced in a study of blood T cell repertoires in COVID-19. Profiled with immunoSEQ multiplex PCR; TCRdb holds only in-frame clones, not every one. The sample has about 380,000 clones; 88% are singletons. Material: PBMCs or T cells enriched from blood (not recorded which). These receptors were collected from a woman under 30 who had recovered from COVID-19.

This chain uses TRBV4-2 with TRBJ2-7, with 10 bases that match TRBD1. The CDR3 loop spans 14 amino acids. Trimming at V came to 5 bases and at J to 6 bases, leaving 7 bases not matched to a gene. The germline gives CDR1 LGHNA, CDR2 YNFKEQ. The CDR3 reads CASSSGTGAAEQYF. The CDR3, as DNA: TGTGCCAGCAGCAGCGGGACAGGGGCCGCCGAGCAGTACTTC.

The chain links TRBV28 to TRBJ1-2, with D tentatively TRBD1 (5 bases). Germline V lookup: CDR1 MDHEN, CDR2 SYDVKM. The V end lost 4 bases, the J end lost 7 bases, and 16 bases lay between the germline ends. The CDR3 sequence is 14 residues long. This chain's CDR3 is CASSWTREVGGYTF. The CDR3 region has the DNA TGTGCCAGCAGTTGGACCAGGGAGGTTGGTGGCTACACCTTC.

V is TRBV11-3 and J is TRBJ2-2; maybe TRBD1 (6 bases). Between the trimmed V and J ends, which lost 7 bases and 1 base, there was a span of 7 bases. Germline values: CDR1 SGHNT, CDR2 YENEEA. This CDR3 region has 13 residues. In DNA form, the CDR3 reads TGTGCCAGCAAGGGACAGAACACCGGGGAGCTGTTTTTT. This encodes CASKGQNTGELFF. The whole variable domain, filled in from reference TRBV11-3 and TRBJ2-2, reads EAGVVQSPRYKIIEKKQPVAFWCNPISGHNTLYWYLQNLGQGPELLIRYENEEAVDDSQLPKDRFSAERLKGVDSTLKIQPAELGDSAVYLCASKGQNTGELFFGEGSRLTVL.

In its sample, this clone was seen once. The rearrangement joins TRBV7-3 to TRBJ2-6, with 9 bases fitting TRBD1. CDR1 and CDR2 from the germline V gene are SGHTA and FQGTGA. V was pared by 5 bases and J by 0 bases, with 14 bases of the junction left unmatched. The CDR3 length is 20 residues. CDR3 region: CASSPSPRTGANSGANVLTF. For the CDR3, the DNA is TGTGCCAGCAGCCCCTCCCCTCGGACAGGGGCCAACTCTGGGGCCAACGTCCTGACTTTC.

V usage is TRBV28 and J usage is TRBJ2-6; D is perhaps TRBD1 (6 bases). The germline gives CDR1 MDHEN, CDR2 SYDVKM. Trimming stripped 8 bases from V and 4 bases from J, with 21 bases between. The CDR3 totals 17 residues. In nucleotides, the CDR3 is TGTGCCAGCTCTCGGGACAAGGGACCTGGGGGGGCCAACGTCCTGACTTTC. This translates into CASSRDKGPGGANVLTF.

The chain links TRBV6-5 to TRBJ1-1; 7 nucleotides agree with TRBD1. V shed 6 bases, J shed 4 bases, and the junction held 5 bases outside the gene matches. Germline values: CDR1 MNHEY, CDR2 SVGAGI. The CDR3 covers 13 residues. The CDR3 loop is CASRVTGPTEAFF. The CDR3 nucleotides read TGTGCCAGCAGGGTGACAGGGCCCACTGAAGCTTTCTTT.

This clone has more than one count but fewer than ten. The chain links TRBV30 to TRBJ1-1; D call uncertain. Trimming pared 3 bases from V and 3 bases from J, leaving 11 bases between. CDR1 and CDR2 (germline): GTSNPN, SVGIG (reference sequence). CDR3 length: 13 residues. CDR3: CAWSPGTYTEAFF. Written as DNA, the CDR3 is TGTGCCTGGAGCCCGGGTACTTACACTGAAGCTTTCTTT.

The chain links TRBV27 to TRBJ1-1; no firm D call. CDR1 and CDR2 (germline): MNHEY, SMNVEV (reference sequence). V gave up 3 bases and J gave up 0 bases, with 8 bases separating them. The CDR3 extends over 14 amino acids. The CDR3 sequence: CASSFYNMNTEAFF. The CDR3 DNA reads as TGTGCCAGCAGTTTTTACAACATGAACACTGAAGCTTTCTTT.